This paragraph covers one TCR beta chain sequence. The data were obtained in a study of T cell responses to AZD1222 COVID-19 vaccine. The data were produced by immunoSEQ multiplex PCR, yet TCRdb's version contains in-frame clones alone and is incomplete. Here the sample spans around 120,000 clones, roughly 90% being singletons. The receptor was derived from an adult who received the AZD1222 COVID-19 vaccine. The source was peripheral blood, collected 28 days after the second AZD1222 dose.

CDR3 in amino acids: CASSLRPGSYNEQFF. The CDR3 DNA follows: TGTGCCAGCAGTTTACGGCCCGGATCCTACAATGAGCAGTTCTTC. The chain recombines TRBV28 with TRBJ2-1; D is unclear. The CDR3 spans 15 residues. Germline CDR1 and CDR2: MDHEN and SYDVKM. Trimming removed 2 bases at V and 1 base at J, with 9 bases between. Supplemented by reference TRBV28 and TRBJ2-1, the full variable domain reads DVKVTQSSRYLVKRTGEKVFLECVQDMDHENMFWYRQDPGLGLRLIYFSYDVKMKEKGDIPEGYSVSREKKERFSLILESASTNQTSMYLCASSLRPGSYNEQFFGPGTRLTVL.